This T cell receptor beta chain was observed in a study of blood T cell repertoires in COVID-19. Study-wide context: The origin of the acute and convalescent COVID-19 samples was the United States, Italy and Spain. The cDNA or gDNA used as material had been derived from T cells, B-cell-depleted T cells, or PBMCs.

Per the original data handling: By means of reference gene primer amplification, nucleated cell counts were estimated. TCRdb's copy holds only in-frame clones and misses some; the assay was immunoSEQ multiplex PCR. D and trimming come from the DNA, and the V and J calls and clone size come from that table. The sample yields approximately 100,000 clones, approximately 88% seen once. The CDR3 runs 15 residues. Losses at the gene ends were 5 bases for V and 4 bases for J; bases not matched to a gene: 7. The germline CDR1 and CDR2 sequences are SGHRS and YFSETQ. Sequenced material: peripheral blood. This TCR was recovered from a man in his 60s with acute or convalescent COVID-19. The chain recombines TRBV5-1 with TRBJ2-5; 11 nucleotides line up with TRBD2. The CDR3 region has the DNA TGCGCCAGCAGGACTAGCGGGATAGGGGCAGAGACCCAGTACTTC. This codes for CASRTSGIGAETQYF.